This TCR beta chain was documented in a study of TIL therapy for anti-PD-1-resistant metastatic lung cancer. About the study: Progressing patients received lymphodepletion, expanded TIL infusion and IL-2. Several tumors were EGFR-mutant and two were ALK-rearranged.

The libraries were made with immunoSEQ v3. Profiling relied on immunoSEQ multiplex PCR, and the TCRdb table lists in-frame clones only, not all of them. The sample records about 53,000 clones, more than 60% being singletons. As regards this clone: What it recognizes is unknown.

Study-level findings and limits: This highly selected cohort may not generalize to typical lung cancer patients.

This CDR3 contains 16 residues. CDR1 and CDR2 (germline): SNHLY, FYNNEI. V gave up 3 bases and J gave up 5 bases; unmatched junction bases: 5. The sample's time point: pre-treatment sample, taken before nivolumab and TIL therapy. Stage 4 NSCLC adults joined between October 2017 and January 2020. J is TRBJ2-7 and V is TRBV2; 15 bases map to TRBD2. This sequence originates from a person aged 25 to 85 with non-small cell lung cancer. The specimen comprised blood, sampled at baseline. For the CDR3, the DNA is TGTGCCAGCAGTGATCAGGGACTAGCGGGAGGCGACGAGCAGTACTTC. Amino acid sequence: CASSDQGLAGGDEQYF.